This T cell receptor (beta chain) was retrieved from a study of PD-1 blockade in classical Hodgkin lymphoma (TCRdb year 2020). Context from the whole study: Nivolumab dosing was 3 mg/kg intravenously every 2 weeks, continuing until either disease progression or unacceptable toxicity. The study used TCR beta sequencing and CyTOF to define a peripheral blood immune signature of response to PD-1 blockade in classical Hodgkin lymphoma.

Concerning this clone: Its antigen is not yet known. No much larger clonotype is one base removed from it; base qualities were not supplied.

At the junction V is shortened by 3 bases and J by 7 bases, with 13 bases in between. CDR1 is given as LNHDA and CDR2 as SQIVND, both from the germline V gene (reference sequence). The cysteine opens and the phenylalanine closes a CDR3 of 15 amino acids. Here the CDR3 DNA is all that survives: 45 bases in frame from base 1. Genomic DNA was extracted with the Qiagen DNeasy kit from unsorted PBMCs and from negatively selected CD4+ and CD8+ fractions. Amplification of TCR beta CDR3 regions was done by immunoSEQ multiplex PCR with primers that anneal to V and J segments. A synthetic immune receptor repertoire was used to minimize amplification bias, and any remaining bias was removed computationally after sequencing. Concerning the study's data processing: Repertoire diversity was quantified as the Shannon entropy index using custom Python scripts. Unsorted, CD4+ and CD8+ repertoires were examined separately, except in combined analyses, for which CD4+ and CD8+ sequences were merged in silico. A clone counted as expanded when the clone's frequency after treatment rose at least 2-fold relative to C1D1, and clones undetected at baseline were given a pseudocount of 0.5. Clones with 0 or 1 copy at C1D1 were defined as singleton clones, while clones with 2 or more copies were defined as non-singleton clones. Clones expanded in unsorted samples were assigned a CD4+, CD8+ or unknown annotation through matching of protein sequences in sorted samples from the same patient. Wilcoxon tests on paired samples were used to test diversity changes from C1D1 to C4D1. TCRdb retrieved this table from immuneACCESS and kept in-frame rearrangements only. Not all clones are present; in checked studies, unresolved V genes account for under half, and no reason is known for the remainder. Clone size and the V and J calls come from that table; the DNA yielded D and trimming. Counted in this sample were approximately 52,000 clones; around 86% of them appeared once. Approximately 7% of the sample lies in the top ten.

The investigation overall reported the following: Lower diversity was seen in patients whose nivolumab began less than 1 year after ASCT, and these patients were left out of later analyses so that immune reconstitution would not confound the results. The study covered only a single clinical trial cohort, and the causes of the repertoire differences, possibly disease activity or prior therapy, were still not defined. CD4+ but not CD8+ TCR diversity rose significantly by C4D1 (p=0.0027 vs p=0.16), most apparent in complete responders (p=0.02). Trial patients with a complete response had baseline diversity similar to that of newly diagnosed patients, while partial responders and progressors had significantly lower diversity. Baseline TCR diversity was reported as lower in newly diagnosed patients than in healthy donors, and lower still in relapsed/refractory patients.

Per the publication, the time point label means: cycle 4 day 1 (C4D1), after 6 weeks of nivolumab. Every trial patient had relapsed after autologous stem cell transplantation, and cohorts A, B and C differed in prior brentuximab vedotin exposure. The trial cohort comprised 60 or so patients with relapsed/refractory classical Hodgkin lymphoma whose best overall responses were complete response, partial response or progressive disease. In the multi-cohort phase II CheckMate 205 trial, trial patients received single-agent nivolumab. An independent review committee assessed best overall response by applying the 2007 International Working Group response criteria. Trial PBMCs were collected just before the start of nivolumab (C1D1) and during therapy at cycle 2 day 1 and cycle 4 day 1. After peripheral blood was drawn into 8 mL Vacutainer Cell Preparation Tubes, PBMCs were isolated by centrifugation and then cryopreserved.

This receptor was identified in a human donor with classical Hodgkin lymphoma. The chain employs TRBV19 and TRBJ1-6; a confident D gene designation cannot be given. Sample: peripheral blood mononuclear cells (PBMCs), taken before the fourth cycle of nivolumab. CDR3 loop: CASSMGLRSNSPLHF. The DNA sequence is given as TGTGCCAGTAGTATGGGCCTCCGGAGCAATTCACCCCTCCACTTT.